This is a list of T cell receptor beta chains from one sample in a study of Ad26.COV2.S vaccination and SARS-CoV-2 variants. Sequenced by immunoSEQ multiplex PCR; TCRdb stores in-frame clones only, minus some. The table includes roughly 270,000 clones, 80% to 90% detected once. The material was peripheral blood, obtained in a trial of Ad26.COV2.S vaccine versus placebo. Every receptor here comes from a person aged 18-60 years who received the Ad26.COV2.S COVID-19 vaccine or a placebo. CDR3s leave out the opening cysteine and the closing phenylalanine or tryptophan.

>TRBJ1-5|TRBV7-2
ASSIDRVGQPQH
>TRBJ2-5|TRBV5-8
ASGDRKETQY
>TRBJ2-7|TRBV27
ASSLETGPYYEQY
>TRBJ2-1|TRBV5-6
ASSVLSSYNEQF
>TRBJ2-1|TRBV5-1
ASSPGLWQYNEQF
>TRBJ1-4|TRBV6-5
ASRPPQVPKLF
>TRBJ2-3|TRBV11-1
ASSLLSSGPTDTQY
>TRBJ2-7|TRBV19
ASSIEGVQDYEQY
>TRBJ1-5|TRBV30
AWSPRGGWQPQH
>TRBJ1-5|TRBV19
ASSIFSGNQPQH
>TRBJ1-2|TRBV27
ATRGLGGYT
>TRBJ2-7|TRBV7-9
ASSPSSVGEQY
>TRBJ2-5|TRBV7-9
ASSFYQGAQETQY